These 28 T cell receptor beta chains share one sample of origin, sequenced in a study of shared clonotypes between healthy human individuals. Assay: immunoSEQ multiplex PCR; the TCRdb copy retains only in-frame clones and omits some. The sample shows 1.6 million or so clones, 98% of them seen only once. Source material: naive CD4+ T cells sorted from blood. As for subset: CD45RA+ positively selected. These TCRs come from a man aged 25-40 years in good health.

This chain links TRBV15 with TRBJ2-3, with unresolved D. Deletions cut 1 base from V and 1 base from J, with 9 bases between. The CDR3 loop spans 15 amino acids. Germline V gene sequence: CDR1 LNHNV, CDR2 YYDKDF (reference sequence). DNA for the CDR3: TGTGCCACCAGCAGAGCTAGTCAGGGCACAGATACGCAGTATTTT. Translation: CATSRASQGTDTQYF.

The chain is built from TRBV6-6 and TRBJ2-7; 7 bases align to TRBD2. CDR1 is MNHNY and CDR2 is SVGAGI in the germline V gene (reference sequence). CDR3 length: 15 residues. The V gene end was trimmed by 3 bases and the J gene end by 4 bases; junction bases not matched to a gene: 9. The CDR3 is CASSYLRGERYEQYF. CDR3 nucleotides: TGTGCCAGCAGTTATCTCCGGGGGGAGAGGTACGAGCAGTACTTC.

The chain has TRBV25-1 and TRBJ2-5, with 10 bases that match TRBD2. The CDR3 is 18 residues long. V lost 6 bases, J lost 1 base, and 14 bases stayed unmatched. Germline CDR1 and CDR2: MGHDK and SYGVNS. The CDR3 here is CASSPSLAGVVSQETQYF. In DNA, the CDR3 is TGTGCCAGCAGCCCCTCTCTAGCGGGAGTTGTTTCCCAAGAGACCCAGTACTTC. Variable domain in full (rest from reference TRBV25-1 and TRBJ2-5): EADIYQTPRYLVIGTGKKITLECSQTMGHDKMYWYQQDPGMELHLIHYSYGVNSTEKGDLSSESTVSRIRTEHFPLTLESARPSHTSQYLCASSPSLAGVVSQETQYFGPGTRLLVL.

The rearrangement uses TRBV7-9 and TRBJ2-1; possibly TRBD2 for D (6 bases). Germline-derived CDR1 and CDR2 are SEHNR and FQNEAQ (reference sequence). This CDR3 has 15 amino acids. Trimming pared 3 bases from V and 6 bases from J, leaving 15 bases between. In DNA, the CDR3 is TGTGCCAGCAGCTTTTGGACGGGAGCCCCCAATGAGCAGTTCTTC. Residues: CASSFWTGAPNEQFF.

This clone was counted a single time. This chain uses TRBV18 with TRBJ1-4; unclear D gene. The CDR3 length is 12 residues. V was clipped by 4 bases and J by 4 bases, with 4 bases between them. Germline V CDR1 and CDR2: KGHSH, LQKENI. As DNA, the CDR3 is TGTGCCAGCTCACGGAGTAATGAAAAACTGTTTTTT. This sequence encodes CASSRSNEKLFF.

Note on this clone: At one end, the junction sequence differs from germline, possibly due to a read error. The chain recombines TRBV5-1 with TRBJ2-1; TRBD2 matches 11 bases. Per the germline V gene, CDR1 is SGHRS and CDR2 is YFSETQ. The CDR3 extends over 13 amino acids. The DNA for the CDR3 is TGCGCCAGCAGCACCCTTAGCGGGAGGGCCCTTATCTTC. Translating gives CASSTLSGRALIF. The complete variable domain, with remaining parts taken from reference TRBV5-1 and TRBJ2-1, reads KAGVTQTPRYLIKTRGQQVTLSCSPISGHRSVSWYQQTPGQGLQFLFEYFSETQRNKGNFPGRFSGRQFSNSRSEMNVSTLELGDSALYLCASSTLSGRALIFGPGTRLTVL.

The rearrangement links TRBV28 to TRBJ2-3; D might be TRBD2 (5 bases). V shed 2 bases and J shed 0 bases, with 9 bases lying between them. The CDR3 covers 15 residues. Germline loops: CDR1 MDHEN, CDR2 SYDVKM. The CDR3 DNA sequence: TGTGCCAGCAGTTTAGGGAGAGTAAGCACAGATACGCAGTATTTT. Its translation: CASSLGRVSTDTQYF.

The chain employs TRBV29-1 and TRBJ2-1; 13 bases are shared with TRBD2. Trimming at V came to 7 bases and at J to 12 bases, leaving 18 bases not matched to a gene. There are 16 residues in the CDR3. CDR1 SQVTM and CDR2 ANQGSEA come from the germline V gene. The CDR3 coding sequence is TGCAGCGCCATAAACCCCGGGACTAGCGGGATGGTGGGGCAGTTCTTC. Its protein product is CSAINPGTSGMVGQFF.

The V gene is TRBV7-9, the J gene TRBJ1-4, with 7 bases that match TRBD1. This CDR3 spans 14 amino acids. The V segment lost 1 base and the J segment 7 bases; nucleotides outside the gene matches: 3. Germline CDR1 is SEHNR and CDR2 is FQNEAQ (reference sequence). CDR3 sequence reads: CASSLVAGGEKLFF. The CDR3 nucleotides are TGTGCCAGCAGCTTAGTTGCAGGGGGTGAAAAACTGTTTTTT.

A single count supports this clone. V usage is TRBV5-4 and J usage is TRBJ2-5; 10 bases agree with TRBD2. Looked up from germline, CDR1 is SGHNT and CDR2 is YYREEE (reference sequence). CDR3 length equals 19 residues. V lost 4 bases and J lost 5; bases outside the gene matches: 20. As DNA, the CDR3 is TGTGCCAGCAGCAAATTATCAACCGGAGCGGGAGGGCCGAGGGAGACCCAGTACTTC. Translation: CASSKLSTGAGGPRETQYF.

The chain uses TRBV28 and TRBJ2-1; no clear D. This CDR3 has 13 residues. Germline V gene sequence: CDR1 MDHEN, CDR2 SYDVKM. V was shortened by 2 bases and J by 5 bases, with 7 bases between the two germline ends. The CDR3 region has the DNA TGTGCCAGCAGTTTAATTCACGACAATGAGCAGTTCTTC. Its protein is CASSLIHDNEQFF. Filled out from reference TRBV28 and TRBJ2-1, the complete variable domain reads DVKVTQSSRYLVKRTGEKVFLECVQDMDHENMFWYRQDPGLGLRLIYFSYDVKMKEKGDIPEGYSVSREKKERFSLILESASTNQTSMYLCASSLIHDNEQFFGPGTRLTVL.

The chain carries TRBV7-2 and TRBJ2-7; either TRBD1 or TRBD2 may supply D (5 bases each). Looked up from germline, CDR1 is SGHTA and CDR2 is FQGNSA. CDR3 size: 15 residues. V was clipped by 2 bases and J by 0 bases, with 11 bases between them. CDR3 protein: CASSLRGEGSYEQYF. CDR3 nucleotide sequence: TGTGCCAGCAGCTTAAGAGGGGAAGGCTCCTACGAGCAGTACTTC. Based on the CDR3 plus reference TRBV7-2 and TRBJ2-7, the full variable domain is GAGVSQSPSNKVTEKGKDVELRCDPISGHTALYWYRQSLGQGLEFLIYFQGNSAPDKSGLPSDRFSAERTGGSVSTLTIQRTQQEDSAVYLCASSLRGEGSYEQYFGPGTRLTVT.

The chain uses TRBV19 and TRBJ1-4; D possibly corresponds to TRBD1 (5 bases). Germline lookup yields CDR1 LNHDA and CDR2 SQIVND (reference sequence). V dropped 4 bases and J dropped 3 bases, with 12 bases sitting between them. The CDR3 spans 15 residues. The CDR3 DNA reads TGTGCCAGTAGTAACATCAGGGCGGCTAATGAAAAACTGTTTTTT. It codes for CASSNIRAANEKLFF.

The rearrangement joins TRBV5-4 to TRBJ2-7; the match to TRBD2 covers 16 bases. The CDR3 is made up of 19 amino acids. Looked up from germline, CDR1 is SGHNT and CDR2 is YYREEE (reference sequence). V dropped 4 bases and J dropped 3; count of bases not matched to a gene: 13. The CDR3 loop is CASSDPGTSGREIVYEQYF. The DNA for the CDR3 is TGTGCCAGCAGCGACCCCGGGACTAGCGGGAGGGAAATCGTCTACGAGCAGTACTTC.

This sequence joins TRBV30 and TRBJ2-4; possibly TRBD1 or TRBD2 for D (6 bases each). V lost 4 bases and J 5 bases, leaving 18 bases between the germline ends. This CDR3 contains 15 residues. Per the germline V gene, CDR1 is GTSNPN and CDR2 is SVGIG (reference sequence). CDR3 sequence reads: CAWTPKGGSQNIQYF. The CDR3 DNA follows: TGTGCCTGGACGCCCAAGGGGGGATCCCAAAACATTCAGTACTTC.

The gene calls are TRBV28 and TRBJ2-1; 9 bases agree with TRBD2. CDR3 length: 15 residues. Germline CDR1 MDHEN, CDR2 SYDVKM. Unmatched junction bases numbered 11, after V lost 5 bases and J lost 9 bases. CDR3 bases: TGTGCCAGCAGTCCCCGGGGTAGCGGGAGCCCTGAGCAGTTCTTC. This translates into CASSPRGSGSPEQFF. Full variable domain (missing parts from reference TRBV28 and TRBJ2-1): DVKVTQSSRYLVKRTGEKVFLECVQDMDHENMFWYRQDPGLGLRLIYFSYDVKMKEKGDIPEGYSVSREKKERFSLILESASTNQTSMYLCASSPRGSGSPEQFFGPGTRLTVL.

V is TRBV5-1 and J is TRBJ2-7; perhaps TRBD2 as D (5 bases). The CDR3 has 17 amino acids. CDR1 is SGHRS and CDR2 is YFSETQ in the germline V gene. Trimming stripped 4 bases from V and 2 bases from J, with 22 bases between. The CDR3 region has the DNA TGCGCCAGCAGCCTAACGCCAAACAAGCGGAGCACCTACGAGCAGTACTTC. This translates into CASSLTPNKRSTYEQYF. The full variable domain, rest sourced from reference TRBV5-1 and TRBJ2-7, is KAGVTQTPRYLIKTRGQQVTLSCSPISGHRSVSWYQQTPGQGLQFLFEYFSETQRNKGNFPGRFSGRQFSNSRSEMNVSTLELGDSALYLCASSLTPNKRSTYEQYFGPGTRLTVT.

This clone was detected once. CDR3 sequence: CASSEGRTHEQYF. CDR3 coding DNA: TGTGCCAGCAGCGAGGGTAGAACCCACGAGCAGTACTTC. The V call is TRBV5-5, the J call TRBJ2-7, with TRBD2 as a possible D gene (5 bases). Trimming took off 4 bases at V and 5 bases at J, with 13 bases between the two ends. Per the germline V gene, CDR1 is SGHKS and CDR2 is YYEKEE (reference sequence). The CDR3 covers 13 residues.

The V and J genes are TRBV7-2 and TRBJ2-1; 10 bases map to TRBD2. The germline V gene encodes CDR1 SGHTA and CDR2 FQGNSA. J gave up 7 bases and V 6 bases, and 21 bases lay outside the gene matches. This CDR3 contains 19 residues. Written as DNA, the CDR3 is TGTGCCAGCAGTCCCAAACCGGGACTAGCGCAACCAAGGCAGAATGAGCAGTTCTTC. This gives the protein CASSPKPGLAQPRQNEQFF.

V gene TRBV7-3 combines with J gene TRBJ1-1; tentatively, D is TRBD1 (6 bases). V gave up 5 bases and J gave up 3 bases, with 10 bases separating them. The CDR3 runs 13 residues. CDR1 is SGHTA and CDR2 is FQGTGA in the germline V gene. The CDR3 sequence: CASSPDSYTEAFF. CDR3 DNA: TGTGCCAGCAGCCCGGACAGTTACACTGAAGCTTTCTTT.

This chain connects TRBV10-2 to TRBJ2-7; 9 positions agree with TRBD2. The ends lost 4 bases at V and 0 bases at J; junction bases unmatched: 4. The CDR3 is 15 amino acids. Germline V CDR1 and CDR2: WSHSY, SAAADI. Here the CDR3 reads CASSVIAGASYEQYF. The CDR3 coding sequence is TGCGCCAGCAGTGTAATAGCGGGAGCCTCCTACGAGCAGTACTTC.

This clone has only one observation. The chain recombines TRBV21-1 with TRBJ1-5. TRBV21-1 counts as a pseudogene. The CDR3 length is 18 residues. In DNA, the CDR3 is TGTGCCAGCAGCAAACCCGGAGGCGACTCCTTTAGCAATCAGCCCCAGCATTTT. It codes for CASSKPGGDSFSNQPQHF.

The chain has TRBV28 and TRBJ1-2; 9 bases agree with TRBD1. CDR1 is MDHEN, CDR2 SYDVKM, per germline. With V trimmed by 8 bases and J by 8 bases, 12 bases remained unmatched. This CDR3 is built from 14 residues. The DNA of the CDR3 is TGTGCCAGCCGACCGACCGGACAGGGGCACGGCTACACCTTC. This gives the protein CASRPTGQGHGYTF.

This clone was detected once. This chain links TRBV28 with TRBJ2-7; 7 bases agree with TRBD2. CDR1 MDHEN and CDR2 SYDVKM come from the germline V gene. The trim removed 5 bases at V and 5 bases at J, leaving 6 bases unmatched. There are 13 residues in the CDR3. This chain's CDR3 is CASSPVGRDEQYF. The CDR3 region has the DNA TGTGCCAGCAGTCCCGTTGGGAGGGACGAGCAGTACTTC.

The V call is TRBV25-1, the J call TRBJ1-4; no clear D gene. The CDR3 runs to 13 residues. V lost 8 bases and J lost 6, with 13 bases in between. The V gene's germline CDR1 is MGHDK and CDR2 SYGVNS. In nucleotides, the CDR3 is TGTGCCAGCGGCCATGCGTGGGATGAAAAACTGTTTTTT. Its translation: CASGHAWDEKLFF.

The chain carries TRBV28 and TRBJ2-2, with 7 bases lining up with TRBD2. CDR1 is MDHEN, CDR2 SYDVKM, per germline. V trimming: 5 bases; J trimming: 4 bases; junction bases outside the gene matches: 7. The CDR3 spans 15 residues. CDR3 loop: CASSLPGGTTGELFF. As DNA, the CDR3 is TGTGCCAGCAGTCTCCCGGGGGGAACCACCGGGGAGCTGTTTTTT.

The chain is built from TRBV28 and TRBJ1-2, with D maybe TRBD1 (5 bases). CDR1 and CDR2 (germline): MDHEN, SYDVKM. V was trimmed by 4 bases and J by 7 bases, leaving 28 bases between them. This CDR3 has 18 amino acids. The CDR3 DNA is TGTGCCAGCAGTTCGGTGAGCCCTACAGGCAATCGGCGGGGTGGCTACACCTTC. This gives the protein CASSSVSPTGNRRGGYTF.

This chain links TRBV10-2 with TRBJ2-1, with 7 bases lining up with TRBD2. V lost 8 bases and J lost 6; bases outside the gene matches: 10. CDR1 WSHSY and CDR2 SAAADI come from the germline V gene. This CDR3 region has 14 residues. CDR3 in DNA: TGCGCCAGCCTAATGGCGGGAGCTAGCAATGAGCAGTTCTTC. This codes for CASLMAGASNEQFF.